Listed below are T cell receptor beta chains from one sample, sequenced in a study of OX40 agonist ivuxolimab in advanced cancers. The protocol was immunoSEQ multiplex PCR, while the TCRdb copy is restricted to in-frame clones and leaves out a portion. In the table there are 68,000 or so clones, around 93% of which are singletons. Sequencing was performed on CD4+ or CD8+ T cells sorted from blood, taken in a trial of the OX40 agonist ivuxolimab. The origin of the receptors is an adult with an advanced solid tumor such as melanoma, head and neck, liver or kidney cancer. Both conserved end residues are part of each CDR3. D genes are given only for firm matches. Clone size is shown for a subset of rows, as once, few, many or a class of expanded clone.

d_call: NA; j_call: TRBJ2-2; v_call: TRBV7-2; clone_size: NA; cdr3_nt: TGTGCCAGCAGCTCACCAAACACCGGGGAGCTGTTTTTT; cdr3_aa: CASSSPNTGELFF
d_call: NA; j_call: TRBJ2-5; v_call: TRBV19; clone_size: NA; cdr3_nt: TGTGCCACCGGTGTAGGGGGTGGAGGAGAGACCCAGTACTTC; cdr3_aa: CATGVGGGGETQYF
d_call: NA; j_call: TRBJ1-5; v_call: TRBV6-6; clone_size: once; cdr3_nt: TGTGCCAGTACAGATAGCAATCAGCCCCAGCATTTT; cdr3_aa: CASTDSNQPQHF
d_call: TRBD1; j_call: TRBJ2-6; v_call: TRBV6-5; clone_size: NA; cdr3_nt: TGTGCCAGCAGTACAGGGGGACATGGGGCCAACGTCCTGACTTTC; cdr3_aa: CASSTGGHGANVLTF
d_call: NA; j_call: TRBJ2-1; v_call: TRBV19; clone_size: NA; cdr3_nt: TGTGCCAGTACCCGGGCAGCTTCTTCCTACAATGAGCAGTTCTTC; cdr3_aa: CASTRAASSYNEQFF
d_call: NA; j_call: TRBJ2-3; v_call: TRBV7-8; clone_size: NA; cdr3_nt: TGTGCCAGCAGCTTAGCCCGCACAGATACGCAGTATTTT; cdr3_aa: CASSLARTDTQYF
d_call: NA; j_call: TRBJ2-2; v_call: TRBV19; clone_size: NA; cdr3_nt: TGTGCCAGTAGTGAGGGACCTCACACCGGGGAGCTGTTTTTT; cdr3_aa: CASSEGPHTGELFF
d_call: NA; j_call: TRBJ1-2; v_call: TRBV5-1; clone_size: NA; cdr3_nt: TGCGCCAGCAGCCCAACCGGGAACCCCACGCACTATGGCTACACCTTC; cdr3_aa: CASSPTGNPTHYGYTF
d_call: NA; j_call: TRBJ1-1; v_call: TRBV29-1; clone_size: few; cdr3_nt: TGCAGCGTTGGGCCTCGTGGGGGGAACACTGAAGCTTTCTTT; cdr3_aa: CSVGPRGGNTEAFF
d_call: TRBD2; j_call: TRBJ2-3; v_call: TRBV4-1; clone_size: once; cdr3_nt: TGCGCCAGCAGCCAAGATGGGACTAGCGTAGATACGCAGTATTTT; cdr3_aa: CASSQDGTSVDTQYF
d_call: NA; j_call: TRBJ2-3; v_call: TRBV28; clone_size: once; cdr3_nt: TGTGCCAGCAGCCTGATTTGGGCAGGGGGGACAGATACGCAGTATTTT; cdr3_aa: CASSLIWAGGTDTQYF
d_call: NA; j_call: TRBJ1-4; v_call: TRBV30; clone_size: NA; cdr3_nt: TGTGCCTGGAGTGTAAGTTTCGCCGCAACTAATGAAAAACTGTTTTTT; cdr3_aa: CAWSVSFAATNEKLFF
d_call: NA; j_call: TRBJ2-1; v_call: TRBV6-1; clone_size: NA; cdr3_nt: TGTGCCAGCAGACCACAATTTTTCTCCTACAATGAGCAGTTCTTC; cdr3_aa: CASRPQFFSYNEQFF
d_call: NA; j_call: TRBJ1-3; v_call: TRBV5-1; clone_size: NA; cdr3_nt: TGCGCCAGCAGCTTGTCCCCGGGGTCTGGTGGAAACACCATATATTTT; cdr3_aa: CASSLSPGSGGNTIYF
d_call: NA; j_call: TRBJ1-3; v_call: TRBV2; clone_size: NA; cdr3_nt: TGTGCCAGCAGACAGGGCCATCCGGGAAACACCATATATTTT; cdr3_aa: CASRQGHPGNTIYF
d_call: NA; j_call: TRBJ2-4; v_call: TRBV6-1; clone_size: NA; cdr3_nt: TGTGCCAGCAGTGAGACGGGGGGCGTTACGAGGGAAAACATTCAGTACTTC; cdr3_aa: CASSETGGVTRENIQYF
d_call: NA; j_call: TRBJ1-5; v_call: TRBV2; clone_size: NA; cdr3_nt: TGTGCCAGCAGTGAACTCTATGGGGCGTTACAGCATTTT; cdr3_aa: CASSELYGALQHF
d_call: NA; j_call: TRBJ1-2; v_call: TRBV27; clone_size: NA; cdr3_nt: TGTGCCAGCAGCCCACAGGGCCATGGCTACACCTTC; cdr3_aa: CASSPQGHGYTF
d_call: TRBD2; j_call: TRBJ2-3; v_call: TRBV5-6; clone_size: NA; cdr3_nt: TGTGCCAGCAGCTCCCTGACTAGCGCTTTCACAGATACGCAGTATTTT; cdr3_aa: CASSSLTSAFTDTQYF
d_call: NA; j_call: TRBJ2-7; v_call: TRBV27; clone_size: NA; cdr3_nt: TGTGCCAGCAGTCGGGGCGGGGCCCCCGGCGGCGAGCAGTACTTC; cdr3_aa: CASSRGGAPGGEQYF
d_call: NA; j_call: TRBJ2-3; v_call: TRBV15; clone_size: few; cdr3_nt: TGTGCCACCAGCAGAGATCTTTTCGGCACAGATACGCAGTATTTT; cdr3_aa: CATSRDLFGTDTQYF
d_call: NA; j_call: TRBJ2-5; v_call: TRBV7-2; clone_size: NA; cdr3_nt: TGTGCCAGCAGCTTAGAACAGGCCCAAGAGACCCAGTACTTC; cdr3_aa: CASSLEQAQETQYF
d_call: TRBD2; j_call: TRBJ2-6; v_call: TRBV10-3; clone_size: NA; cdr3_nt: TGTGCCACCCGGACTAGCGATTACTCTGGGGCCAACGTCCTGACTTTC; cdr3_aa: CATRTSDYSGANVLTF
d_call: TRBD2; j_call: TRBJ2-1; v_call: TRBV9; clone_size: NA; cdr3_nt: TGTGCCAGCAGCGTAGCGGCTAGCGGGAGGGGGGTCAGTGAGCAGTTCTTC; cdr3_aa: CASSVAASGRGVSEQFF
d_call: TRBD1; j_call: TRBJ2-2; v_call: TRBV6-5; clone_size: once; cdr3_nt: TGTGCCAGCAGGTTCGGGACAGGGGTAGGGTCGGCGCTGTTTTTT; cdr3_aa: CASRFGTGVGSALFF
d_call: NA; j_call: TRBJ2-2; v_call: TRBV6-4; clone_size: NA; cdr3_nt: TGTGCCAGCAGCAGAGCCTCAGGCACCGGGGAGCTGTTTTTT; cdr3_aa: CASSRASGTGELFF
d_call: NA; j_call: TRBJ1-1; v_call: TRBV11-3; clone_size: NA; cdr3_nt: TGTGCCAGCAGCTACCAACAAGAGAACACTGAAGCTTTCTTT; cdr3_aa: CASSYQQENTEAFF
d_call: NA; j_call: TRBJ2-2; v_call: TRBV6-1; clone_size: few; cdr3_nt: TGTGCCAGCATCCCCACCTGGAACACCGGGGAGCTGTTTTTT; cdr3_aa: CASIPTWNTGELFF
d_call: NA; j_call: TRBJ2-1; v_call: TRBV5-4; clone_size: NA; cdr3_nt: TGTGCCAGCAGCTTATCCCCCTCGGCCTACAATGAGCAGTTCTTC; cdr3_aa: CASSLSPSAYNEQFF
d_call: NA; j_call: TRBJ1-2; v_call: TRBV6-5; clone_size: NA; cdr3_nt: TGTGCCAGCAGTTACGACGCCTTATATGGCTACACCTTC; cdr3_aa: CASSYDALYGYTF
d_call: NA; j_call: TRBJ1-2; v_call: TRBV6-5; clone_size: NA; cdr3_nt: TGTGCCAGCCTGAAGGCTGGTTTTCCTAACTATGGCTACACCTTC; cdr3_aa: CASLKAGFPNYGYTF
d_call: NA; j_call: TRBJ2-7; v_call: TRBV9; clone_size: NA; cdr3_nt: TGTGCCAGCAGCGTACTCCCAGACCCCCACGAGCAGTACTTC; cdr3_aa: CASSVLPDPHEQYF
d_call: TRBD2; j_call: TRBJ2-7; v_call: TRBV10-1; clone_size: NA; cdr3_nt: TGCGCCAGCAGTGTTCTAGCGGGAGGAACCTACGAGCAGTACTTC; cdr3_aa: CASSVLAGGTYEQYF
d_call: NA; j_call: TRBJ1-5; v_call: TRBV19; clone_size: NA; cdr3_nt: TGTGCCAGTACCCCTCGGGTGGGTAGGGAGCCCCAGCATTTT; cdr3_aa: CASTPRVGREPQHF
d_call: NA; j_call: TRBJ2-2; v_call: TRBV13; clone_size: NA; cdr3_nt: TGTGCCAGCAGCTTACGAGGGAACACCGGGGAGCTGTTTTTT; cdr3_aa: CASSLRGNTGELFF
d_call: NA; j_call: TRBJ2-3; v_call: TRBV6-1; clone_size: NA; cdr3_nt: TGTGCCAGCAGGGCCAGGAAAGGGTTCACAGATACGCAGTATTTT; cdr3_aa: CASRARKGFTDTQYF
d_call: TRBD2; j_call: TRBJ2-1; v_call: TRBV9; clone_size: NA; cdr3_nt: TGTGCCAGCAGCGTAGCCGGGCGGGGGGGCACCAATGAGCAGTTCTTC; cdr3_aa: CASSVAGRGGTNEQFF
d_call: NA; j_call: TRBJ1-1; v_call: TRBV11-2; clone_size: NA; cdr3_nt: TGTGCCAGCAGCTTTGGCGGGTTCGGCACTGAAGCTTTCTTT; cdr3_aa: CASSFGGFGTEAFF
d_call: NA; j_call: TRBJ1-5; v_call: TRBV2; clone_size: NA; cdr3_nt: TGTGCCAGCAGTGTCTCGGCAGGGGAACAGCCCCAGCATTTT; cdr3_aa: CASSVSAGEQPQHF
d_call: NA; j_call: TRBJ1-1; v_call: TRBV6-5; clone_size: NA; cdr3_nt: TGTGCCAGCAGCCTACTTCGAGATACTGAAGCTTTCTTT; cdr3_aa: CASSLLRDTEAFF
d_call: NA; j_call: TRBJ2-3; v_call: TRBV6-1; clone_size: NA; cdr3_nt: TGTGCCAGCCTCAACGGAGGTGATACGCAGTATTTT; cdr3_aa: CASLNGGDTQYF
d_call: NA; j_call: TRBJ2-5; v_call: TRBV7-9; clone_size: NA; cdr3_nt: TGTGCCAGCAGCTTAAACGGAGAGGCCCAAGAGACCCAGTACTTC; cdr3_aa: CASSLNGEAQETQYF
d_call: TRBD2; j_call: TRBJ2-5; v_call: TRBV5-1; clone_size: NA; cdr3_nt: TGCGCCAGCAGCTTGGGACTAGCGGGAGAGACCCAGTACTTC; cdr3_aa: CASSLGLAGETQYF
d_call: NA; j_call: TRBJ2-5; v_call: TRBV15; clone_size: NA; cdr3_nt: TGTGCCACCAGTTCTGGCAACCAAGAGACCCAGTACTTC; cdr3_aa: CATSSGNQETQYF
d_call: NA; j_call: TRBJ2-7; v_call: TRBV4-1; clone_size: NA; cdr3_nt: TGCGCCAGCAGCCAAAAAGTGGGGGCCTCTCTCTCTTACGAGCAGTACTTC; cdr3_aa: CASSQKVGASLSYEQYF